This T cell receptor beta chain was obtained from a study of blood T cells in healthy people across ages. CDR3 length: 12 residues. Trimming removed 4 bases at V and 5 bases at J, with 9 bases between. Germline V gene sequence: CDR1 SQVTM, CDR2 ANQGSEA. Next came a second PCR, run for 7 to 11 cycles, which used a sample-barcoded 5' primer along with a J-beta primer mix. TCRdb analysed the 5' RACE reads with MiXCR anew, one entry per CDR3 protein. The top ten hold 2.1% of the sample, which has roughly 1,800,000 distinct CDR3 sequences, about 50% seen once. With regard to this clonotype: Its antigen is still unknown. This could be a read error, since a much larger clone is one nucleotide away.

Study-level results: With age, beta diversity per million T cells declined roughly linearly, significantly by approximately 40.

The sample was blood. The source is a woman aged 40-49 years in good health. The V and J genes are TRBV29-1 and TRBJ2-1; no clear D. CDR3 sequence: CSVGLPHNEQFF. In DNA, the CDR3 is TGCAGCGTTGGTTTGCCCCACAATGAGCAGTTCTTC.